The 17 T cell receptor beta chains below were found in one sample sequenced in a study of cytomegalovirus exposure and HLA in healthy donors. Primers included in the PCR were 60 Vbeta and 13 Jbeta primers. The assay was immunoSEQ multiplex PCR, and TCRdb's table has in-frame clones only and misses some. The sample has about 120,000 clones; the top ten hold approximately 3.8%. Sequencing was performed on PBMCs. These receptor sequences come from a man between 18 and 35 years old in good health and CMV-seronegative.

The gene calls are TRBV5-6 and TRBJ1-4; D uncertain. The CDR3 is 12 residues long. The V gene lost 4 bases and the J gene lost 7 bases, with 8 bases spanning the gap. Germline CDR1 is SGHDT and CDR2 is YYEEEE. The CDR3 nucleotides read TGTGCCAGCAGCCTGGGGAGTGAAAAACTGTTTTTT. Its translation is CASSLGSEKLFF. Combining the CDR3 with reference TRBV5-6 and TRBJ1-4 gives the whole variable domain DAGVTQSPTHLIKTRGQQVTLRCSPKSGHDTVSWYQQALGQGPQFIFQYYEEEERQRGNFPDRFSGHQFPNYSSELNVNALLLGDSALYLCASSLGSEKLFFGSGTQLSVL.

This sequence joins TRBV19 and TRBJ1-1; a weak D match, TRBD1 (5 bases). The germline V gene encodes CDR1 LNHDA and CDR2 SQIVND (reference sequence). The CDR3 contains 15 residues. Trimming removed 6 bases from V and 2 bases from J, with 16 bases in between. The CDR3 DNA follows: TGTGCCAGTAGGACGGGACTTTTTGCCAACACTGAAGCTTTCTTT. This codes for CASRTGLFANTEAFF.

The rearrangement uses TRBV18 and TRBJ1-5, with D possibly matching TRBD1 (6 bases). V lost 2 bases and J 4 bases, leaving 9 bases between the germline ends. This CDR3 comprises 14 residues. Germline V gives CDR1 KGHSH, CDR2 LQKENI. CDR3 sequence: CASSPTGLNQPQHF. The CDR3 DNA reads TGTGCCAGCTCACCAACAGGGTTAAATCAGCCCCAGCATTTT.

The gene calls are TRBV5-1 and TRBJ2-7; D remains ambiguous. V dropped 1 base and J dropped 2 bases, with 10 bases sitting between them. CDR3 size: 14 residues. From germline, CDR1 is SGHRS and CDR2 YFSETQ. CDR3 nucleotide sequence: TGCGCCAGCAGCTTGTGGAGCGACCCCTACGAGCAGTACTTC. Amino acid sequence: CASSLWSDPYEQYF.

The chain carries TRBV5-1 and TRBJ2-2; D is unclear. This CDR3 spans 14 amino acids. Germline CDR1 and CDR2: SGHRS and YFSETQ. The V gene lost 4 bases and the J gene lost 0 bases, with 7 bases spanning the gap. The CDR3 DNA is TGCGCCAGCAGCATCACTCCGAACACCGGGGAGCTGTTTTTT. As protein: CASSITPNTGELFF.

The rearrangement uses TRBV14 and TRBJ1-1; D is possibly TRBD1 (5 bases). Trimming removed 4 bases at V and 5 bases at J, with 17 bases between. Germline V gene lookup returns CDR1 SGHDN and CDR2 FVKESK. The CDR3 totals 15 residues. CDR3 DNA: TGTGCCAGCAGCCCCTTCCAGGGTTGGGATACTGAAGCTTTCTTT. Translated, it gives CASSPFQGWDTEAFF.

This sequence joins TRBV27 and TRBJ2-1, with 10 bases lining up with TRBD2. This CDR3 is 15 amino acids long. V trimming: 5 bases; J trimming: 9 bases; junction bases outside the gene matches: 10. Germline values: CDR1 MNHEY, CDR2 SMNVEV (reference sequence). CDR3 loop: CASSDLAGDGGEQFF. CDR3 coding DNA: TGTGCCAGCAGTGACCTAGCGGGGGATGGGGGTGAGCAGTTCTTC.

This chain links TRBV7-9 with TRBJ2-3; D not resolved. Per the germline V gene, CDR1 is SEHNR and CDR2 is FQNEAQ (reference sequence). V lost 5 bases, J lost 2 bases, and 17 bases lay in between. The CDR3 totals 16 residues. CDR3 region: CASSRIRVADTDTQYF. As DNA, the CDR3 is TGTGCCAGCAGCAGGATCAGAGTAGCTGACACAGATACGCAGTATTTT.

This chain joins TRBV4-2 and TRBJ2-5, with 15 bases identical to TRBD2. This CDR3 has 18 residues. Germline V gives CDR1 LGHNA, CDR2 YNFKEQ. J lost 5 bases, V lost 0 bases, and 7 bases had no gene match. DNA of the CDR3: TGTGCCAGCAGCCAAGATTTGGGACTAGCGGGAGGACGGGAGACCCAGTACTTC. Residues: CASSQDLGLAGGRETQYF.

The V and J genes are TRBV7-8 and TRBJ2-5; TRBD1 might be the D (7 bases). Germline V gene sequence: CDR1 SGHVS, CDR2 FQNEAQ. The V end was cut by 1 base, the J end by 5 bases, with 14 bases between. CDR3 length: 15 residues. The CDR3 bases are TGTGCCAGCAGCTTAGGCAGGGCAGGGGGGGAGACCCAGTACTTC. Residues: CASSLGRAGGETQYF.

This chain uses TRBV11-2 with TRBJ2-5; D is uncertain. The J call may be incorrect, as the DNA end agrees better with TRBJ2-7. The CDR3 is 16 amino acids. Germline CDR1 is SGHAT and CDR2 is FQNNGV. The CDR3 region is CASSLVAPLSSYEQYF. CDR3 coding DNA: TGTGCCAGCAGCTTAGTCGCCCCTCTAAGCTCCTACGAGCAGTACTTC.

The chain has TRBV5-6 and TRBJ2-2; maybe TRBD2 (5 bases). Germline values: CDR1 SGHDT, CDR2 YYEEEE. V was shortened by 4 bases and J by 4 bases, with 17 bases between the two germline ends. CDR3 length: 16 residues. CDR3 region: CASSPDSRMGTGELFF. In DNA form, the CDR3 reads TGTGCCAGCAGCCCGGACTCCAGGATGGGCACCGGGGAGCTGTTTTTT.

The chain joins TRBV9 to TRBJ2-3; the match to TRBD2 covers 8 bases. This CDR3 is built from 16 residues. The germline CDR1 and CDR2 sequences are SGDLS and YYNGEE. V shed 0 bases and J 2 bases; nucleotides not matched to a gene: 5. The CDR3 nucleotides are TGTGCCAGCAGCGTAGGGGATAGCGGGGCCACAGATACGCAGTATTTT. It is translated as CASSVGDSGATDTQYF.

The chain links TRBV6-6 to TRBJ2-1, with D possibly matching TRBD1 (6 bases). With 6 bases removed from V and 4 bases from J, the gap between germline ends came to 13 bases. Germline lookup yields CDR1 MNHNY and CDR2 SVGAGI (reference sequence). CDR3 length: 14 amino acids. This CDR3 reads CASSRDKPYNEQFF. Here the CDR3 DNA reads TGTGCCAGCAGCCGGGACAAGCCATACAATGAGCAGTTCTTC.

J is TRBJ2-3 and V is TRBV9; TRBD1 agrees at 8 bases. Germline CDR1 is SGDLS and CDR2 is YYNGEE. The V and J ends lost 4 bases and 6 bases, in that order; junction bases with no gene match: 4. The CDR3 is 13 residues long. The CDR3 reads CASSKGQGDTQYF. CDR3 sequence (DNA): TGTGCCAGCAGCAAAGGACAGGGCGATACGCAGTATTTT.

This chain uses TRBV5-6 with TRBJ2-5; 8 nucleotides line up with TRBD1. There are 13 residues in the CDR3. Unmatched junction bases numbered 1, after V lost 4 bases and J lost 2 bases. The germline V gene has CDR1 SGHDT and CDR2 YYEEEE. This chain's CDR3 is CASSQGAQETQYF. The CDR3 DNA reads TGTGCCAGCAGCCAGGGGGCGCAAGAGACCCAGTACTTC.

The J gene is TRBJ2-5, the V gene TRBV5-1; 12 bases are shared with TRBD2. V trimming: 1 base; J trimming: 4 bases; junction bases outside the gene matches: 8. CDR1 SGHRS and CDR2 YFSETQ come from the germline V gene. CDR3 size: 17 residues. The CDR3 bases are TGCGCCAGCAGCTTGAGGCTAGCGGGAGGGACAGGAGAGACCCAGTACTTC. Protein sequence: CASSLRLAGGTGETQYF.